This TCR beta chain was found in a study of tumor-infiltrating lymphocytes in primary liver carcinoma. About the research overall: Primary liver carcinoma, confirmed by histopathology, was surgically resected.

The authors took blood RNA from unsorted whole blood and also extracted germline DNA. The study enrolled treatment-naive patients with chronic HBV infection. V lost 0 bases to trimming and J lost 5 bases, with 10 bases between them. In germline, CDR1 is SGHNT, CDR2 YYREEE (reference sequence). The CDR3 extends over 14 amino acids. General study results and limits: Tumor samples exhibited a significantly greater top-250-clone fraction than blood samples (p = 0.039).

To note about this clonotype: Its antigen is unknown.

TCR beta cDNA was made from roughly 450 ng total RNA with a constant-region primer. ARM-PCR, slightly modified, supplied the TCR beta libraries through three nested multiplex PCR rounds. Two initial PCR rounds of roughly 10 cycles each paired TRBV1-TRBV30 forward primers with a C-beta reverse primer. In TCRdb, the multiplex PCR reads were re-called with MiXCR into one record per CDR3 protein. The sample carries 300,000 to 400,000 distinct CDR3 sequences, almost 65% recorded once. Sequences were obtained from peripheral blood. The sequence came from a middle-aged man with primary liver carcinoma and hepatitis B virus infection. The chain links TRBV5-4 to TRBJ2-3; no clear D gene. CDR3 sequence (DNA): TGTGCCAGCAGCTTGGAGGTCTCCGGAGATACGCAGTATTTT. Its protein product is CASSLEVSGDTQYF.